The 10 T cell receptor beta chains presented below share a single source sample, sequenced in a study of blood T cell repertoires in COVID-19. The repertoire was sequenced with immunoSEQ multiplex PCR; TCRdb's copy has only in-frame clones and lacks some. The sample lists more than 300,000 clones; about nine tenths were seen once. Material for sequencing was PBMCs or T cells enriched from blood (not recorded which). The receptor source for this set is a young woman who had recovered from COVID-19.

V is TRBV6-5 and J is TRBJ2-6, with TRBD2 as a possible D gene (7 bases). The CDR3 has 16 amino acids. Germline CDR1 and CDR2: MNHEY and SVGAGI. V was shortened by 4 bases and J by 3 bases, with 13 bases between the two germline ends. The DNA for the CDR3 is TGTGCCAGCAGTTCCGAGGGGGGGCTTGGGGCCAACGTCCTGACTTTC. As protein: CASSSEGGLGANVLTF.

The chain is built from TRBV18 and TRBJ2-5; the match to TRBD2 covers 10 bases. V dropped 3 bases and J dropped 0; count of bases not matched to a gene: 13. Per the germline V gene, CDR1 is KGHSH and CDR2 is LQKENI. The CDR3 has 19 amino acids. CDR3 bases: TGTGCCAGCTCACCGTTCCGGACTAGCGGAGGGGGGTACCAAGAGACCCAGTACTTC. Its protein product is CASSPFRTSGGGYQETQYF.

The chain links TRBV18 to TRBJ2-5, with 7 positions matching TRBD1. This CDR3 has 16 amino acids. V was clipped by 3 bases and J by 1 base; unmatched bases: 8. Germline-derived CDR1 and CDR2 are KGHSH and LQKENI. The CDR3 reads CASSPFSRQGQETQYF. The CDR3 nucleotides read TGTGCCAGCTCACCGTTCTCCCGACAGGGCCAAGAGACCCAGTACTTC.

This sequence joins TRBV3-1 (or the pseudogene TRBV3-2) and TRBJ2-1; tentatively, D is TRBD2 (6 bases). The V end was cut by 6 bases, the J end by 8 bases, with 8 bases between. Germline V gives CDR1 LGHDT, CDR2 YNNKEL (reference sequence). The CDR3 has 11 amino acids. The CDR3: CASRTSHEQFF. The CDR3 nucleotides are TGTGCCAGCAGGACTAGTCATGAGCAGTTCTTC.

The rearrangement links TRBV10-3 to TRBJ2-3; 7 bases agree with TRBD1. Trimming removed 7 bases from V and 3 bases from J; junction bases left unmatched: 7. The CDR3 runs to 14 residues. Germline V CDR1 and CDR2: ENHRY, SYGVKD. This CDR3 is CAIKNRGETDTQYF. The CDR3 nucleotides are TGTGCCATCAAAAACAGGGGTGAGACAGATACGCAGTATTTT.

The J gene is TRBJ1-6, the V gene TRBV27; TRBD1 matches at 7 bases. With V trimmed by 6 bases and J by 3 bases, 14 bases remained unmatched. CDR1 is MNHEY, CDR2 SMNVEV, per germline (reference sequence). This CDR3 spans 18 amino acids. Here the CDR3 reads CASRPTDRVPLYNSPLHF. The CDR3 DNA follows: TGTGCCAGCAGACCAACCGACAGGGTCCCCCTCTATAATTCACCCCTCCACTTT.

The V and J genes are TRBV19 and TRBJ1-5; D unresolved. The CDR3 extends over 12 amino acids. Germline loops: CDR1 LNHDA, CDR2 SQIVND (reference sequence). Deletions cut 5 bases from V and 6 bases from J, with 8 bases between. CDR3 sequence: CASSEGGQPQHF. The CDR3 DNA sequence: TGTGCCAGTAGTGAGGGCGGTCAGCCCCAGCATTTT.

The V call is TRBV25-1, the J call TRBJ2-5; no reliable D call. CDR3 length: 11 residues. CDR1 and CDR2 (germline): MGHDK, SYGVNS. Trimming removed 2 bases from V and 7 bases from J, with 5 bases in between. This chain's CDR3 is CASSEISTQYF. The CDR3 region has the DNA TGTGCCAGCAGTGAAATATCGACCCAGTACTTC.

This chain uses TRBV2 with TRBJ2-5; no definite D call. Germline V gene sequence: CDR1 SNHLY, CDR2 FYNNEI. There are 13 residues in the CDR3. The V end was cut by 3 bases, the J end by 3 bases, with 8 bases between. CDR3 nucleotide sequence: TGTGCCAGCAGTGACACAGACAAAGAGACCCAGTACTTC. It encodes CASSDTDKETQYF.

This CDR3 reads CASSPTSGRLPDTQYF. In DNA form, the CDR3 reads TGCGCCAGCAGCCCTACTAGCGGGAGACTACCAGATACGCAGTATTTT. The rearrangement joins TRBV5-1 to TRBJ2-3; 11 bases agree with TRBD2. V dropped 4 bases and J dropped 4; count of bases not matched to a gene: 8. The CDR3 runs 16 residues. CDR1 is SGHRS, CDR2 YFSETQ, per germline.